This T cell receptor (beta chain) is drawn from a study of T-cell reconstitution after alpha-beta-depleted transplantation in children. General observations from the study: Expanded graft clones, several hundred of them, were reportedly the source of alpha-beta T cells about two months after transplant. Some patients showed high day-60 TCRbeta diversity, which derived from surviving recipient T cells and thymic progenitors. Newly produced T cells mostly accounted for T-cell counts and diversity one year post-transplant.

Unique molecular identifiers were used to barcode this TCRbeta library. TCRdb called the PCR reads again in MiXCR, with one record for every CDR3 protein. The profile shows 70,000 to 95,000 distinct CDR3 sequences, roughly 15% of them singletons. This clonotype has a count of ten or more. The antigen is unknown. The junction departs from the called germline gene at one end, perhaps through a read error. The input for sequencing was PBMCs, mostly from graft donor cells, taken 180 days after TCRalphabeta/CD19-depleted stem cell transplant. The clonotype comes from a male patient aged 2-15 years who had a stem cell transplant for acute lymphoblastic leukemia, so the T cells may come from the graft donor.

CDR3 loop: CASSQDSSGANVLTF. The DNA for the CDR3 is TGCGCCAGCAGCCAAGATTCCTCTGGGGCCAACGTCCTGACTTTC. The J gene is TRBJ2-6, the V gene TRBV3-1; D gene ambiguous. The CDR3 is 15 residues long. Germline CDR1 LGHDT, CDR2 YNNKEL (reference sequence).